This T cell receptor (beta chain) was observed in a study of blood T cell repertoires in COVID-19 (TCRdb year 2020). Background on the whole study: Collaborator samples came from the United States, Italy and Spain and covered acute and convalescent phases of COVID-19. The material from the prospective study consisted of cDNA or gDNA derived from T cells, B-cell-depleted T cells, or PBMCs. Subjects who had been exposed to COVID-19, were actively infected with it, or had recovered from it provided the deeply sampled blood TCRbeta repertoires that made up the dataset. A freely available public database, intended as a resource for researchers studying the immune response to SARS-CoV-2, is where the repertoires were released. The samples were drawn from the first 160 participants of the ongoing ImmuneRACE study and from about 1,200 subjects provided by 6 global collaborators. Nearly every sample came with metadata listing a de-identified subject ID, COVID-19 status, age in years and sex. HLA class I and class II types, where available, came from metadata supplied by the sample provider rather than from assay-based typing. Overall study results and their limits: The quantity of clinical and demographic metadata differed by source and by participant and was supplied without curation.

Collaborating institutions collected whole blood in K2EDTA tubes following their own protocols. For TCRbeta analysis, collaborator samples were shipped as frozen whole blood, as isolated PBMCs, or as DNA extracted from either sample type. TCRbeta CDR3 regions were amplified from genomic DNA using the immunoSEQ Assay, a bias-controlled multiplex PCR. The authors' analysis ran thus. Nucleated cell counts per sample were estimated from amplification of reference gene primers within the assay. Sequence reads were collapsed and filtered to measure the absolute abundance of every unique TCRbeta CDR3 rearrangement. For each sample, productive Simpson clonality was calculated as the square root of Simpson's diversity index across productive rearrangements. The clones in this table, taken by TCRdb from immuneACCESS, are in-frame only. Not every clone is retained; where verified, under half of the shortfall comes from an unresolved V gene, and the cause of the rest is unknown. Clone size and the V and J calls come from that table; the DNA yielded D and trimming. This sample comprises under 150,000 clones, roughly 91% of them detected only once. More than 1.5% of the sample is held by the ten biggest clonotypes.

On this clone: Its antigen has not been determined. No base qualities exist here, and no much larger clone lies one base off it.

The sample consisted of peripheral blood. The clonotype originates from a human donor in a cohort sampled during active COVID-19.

In nucleotide form, the sequence is TGTGCCAGCAGTGGGGCAACCGCAAGAGTGTATAATTCACCCCTCCACTTT. It codes for CASSGATARVYNSPLHF. This sequence uses TRBV28 and TRBJ1-6, with TRBD1 tentatively as D gene (5 bases match). V loses 5 bases, J loses 4 bases, and the germline ends lie 18 bases apart. From a lookup of the germline V gene, CDR1 and CDR2 are MDHEN and SYDVKM. The cysteine opens and the phenylalanine closes a CDR3 of 17 amino acids. CDR3 DNA only is kept here, 51 bases in frame from base 1.